The rows below give T cell receptor beta chains drawn from one sample of a study of T-cell reconstitution after alpha-beta-depleted transplantation in children. TCRdb fed the PCR reads into MiXCR, producing one record per CDR3 protein. The data show approximately 31,000 distinct CDR3 sequences, 6.4% seen once. The material was peripheral blood, obtained 60 days after TCRalphabeta/CD19-depleted stem cell transplant. These receptors all stem from a child less than two years old who had a stem cell transplant for acute myeloid leukemia, so the T cells may come from the graft donor. Each CDR3 is given with its conserved first and last residue. A D gene is named only where the DNA matches it firmly. Size is omitted from some rows. Given values are once, few, many or a class for expanded clones.

v_call	j_call	clone_size	d_call	cdr3_aa	cdr3_nt
TRBV20-1	TRBJ2-7	NA	TRBD1	CSARDRGEQYF	TGCAGTGCTCGGGACAGGGGCGAGCAGTACTTC
TRBV7-9	TRBJ2-7	few	NA	CASSLPGPNYEQYF	TGTGCCAGCAGCCTCCCGGGACCAAACTACGAGCAGTACTTC
TRBV2	TRBJ2-3	many	NA	CASITLEGRADTQYF	TGTGCCAGCATTACACTAGAAGGTCGGGCAGATACGCAGTATTTT
TRBV4-3	TRBJ2-7	many	TRBD2	CASSSGLAVYEQYF	TGCGCCAGCAGCTCTGGACTAGCCGTCTACGAGCAGTACTTC
TRBV7-2	TRBJ1-2	many	NA	CASSLVGPYGYTF	TGTGCCAGCAGCTTAGTAGGCCCTTATGGCTACACCTTC
TRBV4-2	TRBJ2-7	few	TRBD2	CASSQDLLAGGLSDGEQYF	TGTGCCAGCAGCCAAGATCTTCTAGCGGGAGGCCTCTCGGATGGGGAGCAGTACTTC
TRBV6-2/TRBV6-3	TRBJ2-7	many	TRBD2	CASKTRLAGAREQYF	TGTGCCAGCAAGACAAGACTAGCGGGAGCTCGAGAGCAGTACTTC
TRBV11-2	TRBJ2-2	many	NA	CASSHINTGELFF	TGTGCCAGCAGTCACATCAACACCGGGGAGCTGTTTTTT
TRBV20-1	TRBJ2-5	many	NA	CSASRGWDLETQYF	TGCAGTGCTAGTCGGGGGTGGGACCTCGAGACCCAGTACTTC
TRBV5-4	TRBJ2-1	many	TRBD2	CASSLKLAMVNEQFF	TGTGCCAGCAGCTTGAAACTAGCGATGGTAAATGAGCAGTTCTTC
TRBV4-2	TRBJ2-7	many	TRBD1	CASSQGGQGPYEQYF	TGTGCCAGCAGCCAAGGGGGACAGGGTCCCTACGAGCAGTACTTC
TRBV29-1	TRBJ2-6	many	TRBD1	CSVMQGASGANVLTF	TGCAGCGTTATGCAGGGGGCCTCTGGGGCCAACGTCCTGACTTTC
TRBV5-1	TRBJ2-7	many	TRBD2	CASSWGGGSSYEQYF	TGCGCCAGCAGCTGGGGGGGAGGGAGCTCCTACGAGCAGTACTTC
TRBV12-3/TRBV12-4	TRBJ1-1	NA	NA	CASRDIDRLNTEAFF	TGTGCCAGCAGGGACATAGACAGGCTGAACACTGAAGCTTTCTTT
TRBV11-2	TRBJ1-2	many	TRBD1	CASSFGTEYYNYGYTF	TGTGCCAGCAGCTTCGGGACAGAGTATTATAACTATGGCTACACCTTC
TRBV27	TRBJ1-4	many	NA	CASRTDIGNEKLFF	TGTGCCAGCAGGACAGACATAGGCAATGAAAAACTGTTTTTT
TRBV18	TRBJ2-2	NA	NA	CASSSQMAGNTGELFF	TGTGCCAGCTCATCTCAAATGGCGGGTAACACCGGGGAGCTGTTTTTT
TRBV5-1	TRBJ2-5	many	NA	CASIFKETQYF	TGCGCCAGCATCTTTAAAGAGACCCAGTACTTC
TRBV4-2	TRBJ1-1	many	NA	CASSLVMTGNTEAFF	TGTGCCAGCAGCCTAGTCATGACAGGGAACACTGAAGCTTTCTTT
TRBV7-9	TRBJ1-1	many	NA	CASSLPGFQDAFF	TGTGCCAGCAGCTTACCAGGGTTTCAAGACGCTTTCTTT
TRBV30	TRBJ2-3	many	NA	CAWSVQGVDTDTQYF	TGTGCCTGGAGTGTACAGGGCGTTGACACAGATACGCAGTATTTT
TRBV28	TRBJ2-4	few	NA	CASSFRAGAPRAKNIQYF	TGTGCCAGCAGTTTTCGGGCAGGGGCCCCCCGTGCTAAAAACATTCAGTACTTC
TRBV7-9	TRBJ2-7	many	TRBD1	CASTPRDRGSYEQYF	TGTGCCAGCACCCCACGGGACAGGGGCTCCTACGAGCAGTACTTC
TRBV12-3/TRBV12-4	TRBJ2-1	NA	TRBD2	CASSLIAGGRNEQFF	TGTGCCAGCAGTTTAATAGCGGGGGGGCGTAATGAGCAGTTCTTC
TRBV4-3	TRBJ2-1	many	TRBD2	CASNLVGLADNEQFF	TGCGCCAGCAACCTAGTCGGACTAGCGGACAATGAGCAGTTCTTC
TRBV4-1	TRBJ2-7	many	NA	CASSPRVSGTSYEQYF	TGCGCCAGCAGCCCCCGGGTTAGCGGAACCTCCTACGAGCAGTACTTC
TRBV7-2	TRBJ2-1	many	NA	CASSDRDRNDEQFF	TGTGCCAGCAGCGACCGGGACCGAAACGATGAGCAGTTCTTC
TRBV29-1	TRBJ2-7	many	TRBD1	CSAWGQGPHEQYF	TGCAGCGCGTGGGGACAGGGGCCCCACGAGCAGTACTTC
TRBV10-3	TRBJ2-2	many	NA	CAISDFTGELFF	TGTGCCATCAGTGATTTTACCGGGGAGCTGTTTTTT
TRBV4-3	TRBJ1-1	few	NA	CASSQGWVTEAFF	TGCGCCAGCAGCCAAGGATGGGTCACTGAAGCTTTCTTT
TRBV12-3/TRBV12-4	TRBJ2-4	many	TRBD2	CASSLEKGLVAKNIQYF	TGTGCCAGCAGTTTAGAGAAGGGACTAGTGGCCAAAAACATTCAGTACTTC
TRBV3-1	TRBJ2-5	many	NA	CASSQDPVPARETQYF	TGTGCCAGCAGCCAAGACCCTGTCCCCGCTAGGGAGACCCAGTACTTC
TRBV2	TRBJ2-7	many	NA	CASSEAPQNSYEQYF	TGTGCCAGCAGTGAAGCCCCACAGAACTCCTACGAGCAGTACTTC
TRBV5-1	TRBJ2-3	many	NA	CASSLGPPDTQYF	TGCGCCAGCAGCTTGGGGCCCCCCGATACGCAGTATTTT
TRBV2	TRBJ2-1	many	NA	CASRDSSPPYNEQFF	TGTGCCAGCAGGGACTCTTCACCCCCCTACAATGAGCAGTTCTTC
TRBV12-3/TRBV12-4	TRBJ1-2	many	NA	CASSFWSYGYTF	TGTGCCAGCAGTTTTTGGAGTTATGGCTACACCTTC
TRBV2	TRBJ2-2	many	NA	CASRAGSVELFF	TGTGCCAGCAGGGCAGGGTCGGTGGAGCTGTTTTTT
TRBV6-5	TRBJ2-3	many	NA	CASSYRGSTDTQYF	TGTGCCAGCAGTTACAGGGGAAGCACAGATACGCAGTATTTT
TRBV4-3	TRBJ2-7	many	TRBD2	CASSQDGTSGTYEQYF	TGCGCCAGCAGCCAAGATGGGACTAGCGGGACCTACGAGCAGTACTTC
TRBV9	TRBJ1-1	many	TRBD1	CASSVPGGQRDTEAFF	TGTGCCAGCAGCGTCCCTGGGGGACAGAGAGATACTGAAGCTTTCTTT
TRBV6-1	TRBJ2-7	many	TRBD2	CASSSSGSQDEQYF	TGTGCCAGCAGCAGTAGCGGGTCCCAAGACGAGCAGTACTTC
TRBV12-3/TRBV12-4	TRBJ2-6	NA	TRBD2	CASSSGGGANVLTF	TGTGCCAGCAGTTCGGGGGGGGGGGCCAACGTCCTGACTTTC
TRBV4-3	TRBJ1-1	many	NA	CASSQGAGTQDTEAFF	TGCGCCAGCAGCCAAGGGGCGGGGACCCAGGACACTGAAGCTTTCTTT
TRBV12-3/TRBV12-4	TRBJ2-1	few	NA	CASCPSPRILAGNEQFF	TGTGCCAGCTGTCCCTCACCCCGTATCCTAGCTGGCAATGAGCAGTTCTTC
TRBV5-1	TRBJ1-1	many	TRBD1	CASSLAGVWDRLNTEAFF	TGCGCCAGCAGCTTGGCCGGGGTCTGGGACAGGTTGAACACTGAAGCTTTCTTT
TRBV7-9	TRBJ2-5	many	NA	CASTTGRETQYF	TGTGCCAGCACCACAGGGAGGGAGACCCAGTACTTC
TRBV28	TRBJ1-5	many	NA	CASSLFSQPQHF	TGTGCCAGCAGTTTGTTTAGTCAGCCCCAGCATTTT
TRBV2	TRBJ2-7	many	NA	CASSDLRGLYSYEQYF	TGTGCCAGCAGTGATCTCAGGGGATTATACTCCTACGAGCAGTACTTC
TRBV28	TRBJ2-3	many	NA	CATSLGDSTDTQYF	TGTGCCACCTCGCTGGGGGATAGCACAGATACGCAGTATTTT
TRBV12-3/TRBV12-4	TRBJ2-5	many	NA	CASSWTGGQETQYF	TGTGCCAGCAGCTGGACTGGGGGGCAAGAGACCCAGTACTTC